What follows are 5 T cell receptor beta chains derived from one specimen sequenced in a study of cytomegalovirus exposure and HLA in healthy donors. It was with 60 Vbeta and 13 Jbeta primers that the PCR ran. Here immunoSEQ multiplex PCR was the method, and the copy in TCRdb shows in-frame clones only, minus some. The table shows about 160,000 clones, with approximately 84% occurring only once. Sequenced sample: PBMCs. The receptors here all came from a man younger than 35 in good health and CMV-seropositive.

The chain uses TRBV7-2 and TRBJ1-5; 9 bases fit TRBD1. Germline V lookup: CDR1 SGHTA, CDR2 FQGNSA. The CDR3 extends over 15 amino acids. V shed 1 base, J shed 4 bases, and the junction held 2 bases outside the gene matches. The CDR3 here is CASSLGGTGNQPQHF. The CDR3 DNA reads TGTGCCAGCAGCTTAGGTGGGACAGGGAATCAGCCCCAGCATTTT.

J is TRBJ2-5 and V is TRBV5-1; D may be TRBD1 (6 bases). CDR3 size: 15 residues. V shed 2 bases and J shed 4 bases, with 15 bases lying between them. The V gene's germline CDR1 is SGHRS and CDR2 YFSETQ. The CDR3 loop reads CASSFSPQGRETQYF. CDR3 nucleotides: TGCGCCAGCAGCTTTAGTCCCCAGGGGAGAGAGACCCAGTACTTC.

The rearrangement joins TRBV6-5 to TRBJ1-2; 10 nucleotides line up with TRBD1. V lost 6 bases, J lost 4 bases, and 5 bases stayed unmatched. Germline V gene lookup returns CDR1 MNHEY and CDR2 SVGAGI. The CDR3 runs 14 residues. CDR3 sequence: CASSQTGGIYGYTF. The CDR3 region has the DNA TGTGCCAGCAGCCAGACAGGGGGCATCTATGGCTACACCTTC.

The J gene is TRBJ2-7, the V gene TRBV11-3; D gene unclear. This CDR3 region has 13 residues. Trimming took off 7 bases at V and 5 bases at J, with 15 bases between the two ends. Looked up from germline, CDR1 is SGHNT and CDR2 is YENEEA. The CDR3 loop reads CASIASLADEQYF. Here the CDR3 DNA reads TGTGCCAGCATCGCCTCCTTAGCCGACGAGCAGTACTTC.

The V and J genes are TRBV12-1 and TRBJ1-2. TRBV12-1 has pseudogene status. The CDR3 is 24 residues long. DNA of the CDR3: TGTGCCAGCAGCTTTGACCAAGCAGGCCCAAAACCGGGGGGGGTGAACACGGGGTACTATGGCTACACCTTC. Amino acids: CASSFDQAGPKPGGVNTGYYGYTF.